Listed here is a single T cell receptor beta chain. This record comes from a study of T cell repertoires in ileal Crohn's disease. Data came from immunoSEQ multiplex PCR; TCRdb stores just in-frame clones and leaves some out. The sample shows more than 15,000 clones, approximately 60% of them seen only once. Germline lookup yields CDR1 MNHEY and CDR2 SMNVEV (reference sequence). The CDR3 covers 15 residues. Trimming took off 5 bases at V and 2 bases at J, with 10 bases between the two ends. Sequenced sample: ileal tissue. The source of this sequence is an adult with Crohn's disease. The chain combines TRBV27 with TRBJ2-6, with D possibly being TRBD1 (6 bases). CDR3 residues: CASSTYRAGANVLTF. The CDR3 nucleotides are TGTGCCAGCAGTACGTACAGGGCTGGGGCCAACGTCCTGACTTTC.